This passage covers 13 T cell receptor beta chains from one sample sequenced in a study of T cell repertoires in cytomegalovirus infection. One entry per CDR3 protein, called by TCRdb with MiXCR from the reads. The sample yields 680,000 or so distinct CDR3 sequences, about 40% seen once. The sample was PBMCs. All receptors come from a human donor in good health (CMV status not recorded). Some clones in this sample may be carry-over from other donors' samples.

This clonotype has only a few counts. The chain employs TRBV2 and TRBJ2-7, with unresolved D. This CDR3 spans 15 amino acids. Per germline, CDR1 SNHLY and CDR2 FYNNEI. V lost 3 bases and J lost 3, with 15 bases in between. This CDR3 is CASSESPGSVYEQYF. The CDR3 bases are TGTGCCAGCAGTGAGAGTCCCGGATCGGTCTACGAGCAGTACTTC.

The chain couples TRBV18 to TRBJ1-1, with D maybe TRBD1 (5 bases). The ends were cut back, 11 bases at V and 2 bases at J, with 15 bases in the middle. CDR3 length: 13 amino acids. In germline, CDR1 is KGHSH, CDR2 LQKENI. The CDR3 sequence is CAFAGQENTEAFF. The CDR3 DNA is TGTGCCTTCGCCGGACAAGAAAACACTGAAGCTTTCTTT.

This clonotype has at least ten counts. The V gene is TRBV28, the J gene TRBJ2-7; 7 nucleotides line up with TRBD2. The germline CDR1 and CDR2 sequences are MDHEN and SYDVKM. The V and J ends lost 5 bases and 0 bases, in that order; junction bases with no gene match: 4. The CDR3 sequence is 14 residues long. The CDR3 loop reads CASSPGGSSYEQYF. CDR3 DNA sequence: TGTGCCAGCAGTCCAGGCGGGAGCTCCTACGAGCAGTACTTC.

The V and J genes are TRBV24-1 and TRBJ2-1, with 7 bases aligning to TRBD2. There are 17 residues in the CDR3. The trim removed 3 bases at V and 0 bases at J, leaving 7 bases unmatched. Germline V gene sequence: CDR1 KGHDR, CDR2 SFDVKD. DNA for the CDR3: TGTGCCACCAGTGATCCGGCTAGCGGTAGCTCCTACAATGAGCAGTTCTTC. This sequence encodes CATSDPASGSSYNEQFF.

The genes are TRBV7-4 and TRBJ2-3; TRBD1 matches at 10 bases. The junction had 8 bases not matched to a gene; V was cut back by 5 bases and J by 3 bases. The germline gives CDR1 SGHVT, CDR2 SQSDAQ. CDR3 length: 16 residues. CDR3: CASSRRQGALTDTQYF. CDR3 sequence (DNA): TGTGCCAGCAGCCGCCGACAGGGGGCCCTGACAGATACGCAGTATTTT.

The V call is TRBV11-2, the J call TRBJ1-4, with 8 bases that match TRBD1. Germline assignment: CDR1 SGHAT and CDR2 FQNNGV. The CDR3 has 16 amino acids. Unmatched junction bases numbered 6, after V lost 2 bases and J lost 4 bases. This CDR3 reads CASSLFGTGVNEKLFF. CDR3 DNA sequence: TGTGCCAGCAGCTTATTCGGGACAGGCGTTAATGAAAAACTGTTTTTT.

This clonotype occurred many times. The rearrangement links TRBV28 to TRBJ2-1; the D is unclear. The CDR3 has 11 residues. V was pared by 7 bases and J by 8 bases, with 9 bases between. CDR1 is MDHEN and CDR2 is SYDVKM in the germline V gene. The DNA of the CDR3 is TGTGCCAGCACCGGGCGGTATGAGCAGTTCTTC. This gives the protein CASTGRYEQFF.

J is TRBJ2-5 and V is TRBV7-2; D is uncertain. The CDR3 spans 13 residues. Deletions cut 4 bases from V and 4 bases from J, with 10 bases between. CDR1 and CDR2 (germline): SGHTA, FQGNSA. For the CDR3, the DNA is TGTGCCAGCAGCTCACGGAATGCAGAGACCCAGTACTTC. Translating gives CASSSRNAETQYF.

There are a few counts of this clonotype. The chain recombines TRBV2 with TRBJ2-5; 8 bases agree with TRBD1. Trimming took 7 bases from V and 5 from J; bases not matched to a gene: 6. Germline CDR1 reads SNHLY; CDR2 reads FYNNEI. This CDR3 has 13 amino acids. CDR3 amino acids: CASTRTGSETQYF. CDR3 coding DNA: TGTGCCAGCACCCGGACAGGGAGTGAGACCCAGTACTTC.

J is TRBJ1-5 and V is TRBV20-1, with a weak D call TRBD1 (5 bases). V lost 2 bases and J lost 3, with 17 bases in between. CDR3 length equals 16 residues. Germline lookup yields CDR1 DFQATT and CDR2 SNEGSKA (reference sequence). The CDR3 reads CSARKPGTVTNQPQHF. CDR3 bases: TGCAGTGCTAGAAAACCTGGGACCGTTACCAATCAGCCCCAGCATTTT.

This clonotype occurred once. A read error may explain this, as a much larger clone is one base away. The rearrangement joins TRBV28 to TRBJ1-1, with unresolved D. Trimming pared 5 bases from V and 5 bases from J, leaving 18 bases between. Germline CDR1 MDHEN, CDR2 SYDVKM. The CDR3 has 15 amino acids. CDR3 DNA: TGTGCCAGCAGTACCTCAACATGGGGAAGGACTGAAGCTTTCTTT. Encoded protein: CASSTSTWGRTEAFF.

As for this clonotype: At one end the junction does not follow the germline gene, possibly because of a read error. The chain links TRBV7-8 to TRBJ2-3; TRBD2 matches at 9 bases. In germline, CDR1 is SGHVS, CDR2 FQNEAQ. CDR3 size: 16 residues. The CDR3 coding sequence is TGTGCCAGCAGCTTCGGCCGGCGGGAGGGCTCAGATCCGCAGTATTTT. Its protein is CASSFGRREGSDPQYF.

CDR3 sequence reads: CSARGGGSGNTIYF. The DNA for the CDR3 is TGCAGTGCTAGAGGTGGGGGATCTGGAAACACCATATATTTT. The chain employs TRBV20-1 and TRBJ1-3; weak D call: TRBD1 (5 bases). This CDR3 spans 14 amino acids. The germline gives CDR1 DFQATT, CDR2 SNEGSKA (reference sequence). Trimming took 1 base from V and 1 from J, leaving 8 bases between them.